The 27 T cell receptor beta chains presented below share a single source sample, sequenced in a study of T cell changes during pregnancy in multiple sclerosis (dated by TCRdb to 2018 to 2020). Library prep was done by the immunoSEQ multiplex PCR assay. TCRdb mirrors the immuneACCESS table, restricted to in-frame sequences. Some clones are absent from its copies; in checked studies, under half trace to an unresolved V gene, and the reason for the others is unknown. This sample comprises about 58,000 clones, roughly 93% of them detected only once. About 4% of the sample is held by the ten biggest clonotypes. The source material was CD8+ T cells from peripheral blood mononuclear cells, sampled in the second trimester of pregnancy. The receptors were gathered from a female donor with multiple sclerosis, enrolled in a pregnancy study.

The V gene is TRBV10-2, the J gene TRBJ1-1; possible D gene TRBD1, 6 bases. Trimming removed 5 bases at V and 5 bases at J, with 9 bases between. The CDR3 is 12 residues long. The germline gives CDR1 WSHSY, CDR2 SAAADI. The CDR3 loop is CASSPGETEAFF. Here the CDR3 DNA reads TGCGCCAGCAGTCCAGGGGAAACTGAAGCTTTCTTT.

This clone showed up just once. This sequence joins TRBV2 and TRBJ2-3; TRBD2 matches 10 bases. J was trimmed by 0 bases and V by 4 bases; bases with no gene match: 7. Germline V gene sequence: CDR1 SNHLY, CDR2 FYNNEI. The CDR3 sequence is 17 residues long. CDR3 residues: CASSVLAGVGSTDTQYF. Written as DNA, the CDR3 is TGTGCCAGCAGTGTTCTAGCGGGGGTTGGGAGCACAGATACGCAGTATTTT.

The rearrangement uses TRBV4-3 and TRBJ1-1, with 8 positions matching TRBD1. Germline values: CDR1 LGHNA, CDR2 YSLEER. The CDR3 runs 15 residues. Trimming removed 2 bases from V and 4 bases from J; junction bases left unmatched: 6. The CDR3 protein is CASSQWQGAGTEAFF. The CDR3 nucleotides are TGCGCCAGCAGCCAATGGCAGGGGGCGGGCACTGAAGCTTTCTTT.

This chain joins TRBV2 and TRBJ1-4; D ambiguous. CDR1 and CDR2 from the germline V gene are SNHLY and FYNNEI. V was shortened by 6 bases and J by 5 bases, with 16 bases between the two germline ends. The CDR3 loop spans 15 amino acids. The CDR3 reads CASSPAGILNEKLFF. In DNA form, the CDR3 reads TGTGCCAGCAGCCCTGCGGGCATTCTAAATGAAAAACTGTTTTTT. The whole variable domain, remainder taken from reference TRBV2 and TRBJ1-4, is EPEVTQTPSHQVTQMGQEVILRCVPISNHLYFYWYRQILGQKVEFLVSFYNNEISEKSEIFDDQFSVERPDGSNFTLKIRSTKLEDSAMYFCASSPAGILNEKLFFGSGTQLSVL.

With respect to this clone: Germline is not matched at one junction end, which may reflect a read error. The chain has TRBV4-1 and TRBJ2-7; D is perhaps TRBD2 (7 bases). This CDR3 is built from 13 residues. The V gene's germline CDR1 is MGHRA and CDR2 YSYEKL. CDR3 amino acids: CASSQGAGARSHF. The CDR3 DNA reads TGCGCCAGCAGCCAAGGGGCGGGGGCTCGCAGTCACTTC.

The V call is TRBV7-8, the J call TRBJ1-5; a weak D match, TRBD1 (6 bases). This CDR3 contains 13 residues. Germline-derived CDR1 and CDR2 are SGHVS and FQNEAQ. V shed 5 bases and J shed 8 bases, with 13 bases lying between them. As DNA, the CDR3 is TGTGCCAGCAGCGGGAGGGCAGGGGAGCCCCAGCATTTT. The encoded protein is CASSGRAGEPQHF.

CDR3 loop: CASSLIRDTEAFF. The DNA of the CDR3 is TGTGCCAGCAGCTTAATAAGAGACACTGAAGCTTTCTTT. This chain connects TRBV7-8 to TRBJ1-1; D unresolved. Germline values: CDR1 SGHVS, CDR2 FQNEAQ. Trimming shortened V by 2 bases and J by 3 bases, and 7 bases separated the two germline ends. The CDR3 sequence is 13 residues long. The variable domain in full, completed from reference TRBV7-8 and TRBJ1-1, reads GAGVSQSPRYKVAKRGQDVALRCDPISGHVSLFWYQQALGQGPEFLTYFQNEAQLDKSGLPSDRFFAERPEGSVSTLKIQRTQQEDSAVYLCASSLIRDTEAFFGQGTRLTVV.

CDR3 amino acids: CASSVVVGVTEAFF. CDR3 DNA: TGTGCCAGCAGCGTAGTGGTAGGGGTCACTGAAGCTTTCTTT. The V gene is TRBV9, the J gene TRBJ1-1, with D possibly matching TRBD1 (5 bases). With 0 bases removed from V and 4 bases from J, the gap between germline ends came to 10 bases. The CDR3 sequence is 14 residues long. Germline-derived CDR1 and CDR2 are SGDLS and YYNGEE.

The chain is built from TRBV9 and TRBJ1-2, with TRBD1 matching over 10 bases. Germline-derived CDR1 and CDR2 are SGDLS and YYNGEE. This CDR3 spans 16 amino acids. The V and J ends lost 9 bases and 7 bases, in that order; junction bases with no gene match: 18. The DNA of the CDR3 is TGTGCCACTTCAGGACGGCTCAGGACAGGGGGTTGTGGCTACACCTTC. It yields the protein CATSGRLRTGGCGYTF.

The rearrangement uses TRBV5-1 and TRBJ2-1; D remains unclear. In germline, CDR1 is SGHRS, CDR2 YFSETQ. V was trimmed by 2 bases and J by 1 base, leaving 13 bases between them. The CDR3 covers 16 residues. The CDR3 sequence: CASSFRPPESYNEQFF. CDR3 DNA: TGCGCCAGCAGCTTCCGACCCCCGGAGTCCTACAATGAGCAGTTCTTC. Full variable domain (outside the CDR3, taken from reference TRBV5-1 and TRBJ2-1): KAGVTQTPRYLIKTRGQQVTLSCSPISGHRSVSWYQQTPGQGLQFLFEYFSETQRNKGNFPGRFSGRQFSNSRSEMNVSTLELGDSALYLCASSFRPPESYNEQFFGPGTRLTVL.

The rearrangement links TRBV9 to TRBJ1-2; perhaps TRBD1 as D (5 bases). V lost 5 bases and J 2 bases, leaving 10 bases between the germline ends. This CDR3 has 13 residues. In germline, CDR1 is SGDLS, CDR2 YYNGEE. The CDR3 is CASRAGRNYGYTF. CDR3 nucleotide sequence: TGTGCCAGCAGGGCGGGACGAAACTATGGCTACACCTTC.

This chain links TRBV2 with TRBJ2-1; tentative D call: TRBD2 (6 bases). In germline, CDR1 is SNHLY, CDR2 FYNNEI. The length of the CDR3 is 16 residues. V was shortened by 1 base and J by 0 bases, with 10 bases between the two germline ends. The DNA for the CDR3 is TGTGCCAGCAGTGAAGTGGACTATGCCTCCTACAATGAGCAGTTCTTC. Encoded protein: CASSEVDYASYNEQFF.

The chain has TRBV6-1 and TRBJ2-3; TRBD2 matches at 13 bases. Trimming at V came to 6 bases and at J to 8 bases, leaving 5 bases not matched to a gene. Per germline, CDR1 MNHNS and CDR2 SASEGT. This CDR3 comprises 14 residues. CDR3 in amino acids: CASSQTSGGGTQYF. The DNA for the CDR3 is TGTGCCAGCAGCCAAACTAGCGGGGGGGGTACGCAGTATTTT.

The rearrangement links TRBV29-1 to TRBJ2-2; 7 bases fit TRBD2. Germline CDR1 SQVTM, CDR2 ANQGSEA. J gave up 7 bases and V 2 bases, and 4 bases lay outside the gene matches. CDR3 length equals 13 residues. The CDR3 loop reads CSVESSGGGELFF. CDR3 sequence (DNA): TGCAGCGTTGAATCGTCGGGGGGCGGGGAGCTGTTTTTT.

This chain joins TRBV5-4 and TRBJ2-1, with 9 bases matching TRBD1. The CDR3 is 14 residues long. Unmatched junction bases numbered 10, after V lost 7 bases and J lost 8 bases. Germline V gene lookup returns CDR1 SGHNT and CDR2 YYREEE (reference sequence). CDR3 region: CASGTGSPRDEQFF. The CDR3 DNA is TGTGCCAGCGGGACAGGGAGTCCGAGGGATGAGCAGTTCTTC.

This chain links TRBV25-1 with TRBJ2-7; D remains unclear. V shed 0 bases and J shed 5 bases, with 2 bases lying between them. This CDR3 has 11 amino acids. Per the germline V gene, CDR1 is MGHDK and CDR2 is SYGVNS. Written as DNA, the CDR3 is TGTGCCAGCAGTGAATACAACGAGCAGTACTTC. Amino acid sequence: CASSEYNEQYF.

Written as DNA, the CDR3 is TGTGCCAGCAGTTTTGGCAGCTCTGGAAACACCATATATTTT. Translating gives CASSFGSSGNTIYF. The V and J genes are TRBV28 and TRBJ1-3, with D unclear. The V gene lost 3 bases and the J gene lost 0 bases, with 6 bases spanning the gap. The CDR3 contains 14 residues. Germline lookup yields CDR1 MDHEN and CDR2 SYDVKM.

The chain joins TRBV6-4 to TRBJ2-2; maybe TRBD1 (5 bases). The germline gives CDR1 MRHNA, CDR2 SNTAGT. The germline V and J ends were trimmed by 3 bases and 0 bases, with 8 bases remaining between them. CDR3 size: 15 residues. The CDR3 spells CASSEGAANTGELFF. CDR3 nucleotides: TGTGCCAGCAGTGAAGGGGCAGCGAACACCGGGGAGCTGTTTTTT.

The J gene is TRBJ2-1, the V gene TRBV10-2, with 8 bases matching TRBD2. Trimming at V came to 0 bases and at J to 2 bases, leaving 3 bases not matched to a gene. This CDR3 has 16 amino acids. Germline V gene data show CDR1 as WSHSY and CDR2 as SAAADI. The CDR3 sequence is CASSESSSGAYNEQFF. The DNA of the CDR3 is TGCGCCAGCAGTGAGTCGAGTAGCGGGGCCTACAATGAGCAGTTCTTC.

The genes are TRBV27 and TRBJ1-2; weak D call: TRBD1 (5 bases). Trimming left V 3 bases short and J 4 bases short, with 15 bases between. The CDR3 is 15 amino acids. Germline-derived CDR1 and CDR2 are MNHEY and SMNVEV (reference sequence). The CDR3 loop reads CASSFQAKTVYGYTF. CDR3 coding DNA: TGTGCCAGCAGTTTCCAAGCGAAGACAGTCTATGGCTACACCTTC.

CDR3 in amino acids: CASREDSLNQETQYF. DNA of the CDR3: TGTGCCAGCAGAGAGGACAGTCTCAACCAAGAGACCCAGTACTTC. The chain combines TRBV2 with TRBJ2-5; maybe TRBD1 (6 bases). The CDR3 is 15 amino acids. Per germline, CDR1 SNHLY and CDR2 FYNNEI. Between the trimmed V and J ends, which lost 6 bases and 0 bases, there was a span of 14 bases. Filled out from reference TRBV2 and TRBJ2-5, the complete variable domain reads EPEVTQTPSHQVTQMGQEVILRCVPISNHLYFYWYRQILGQKVEFLVSFYNNEISEKSEIFDDQFSVERPDGSNFTLKIRSTKLEDSAMYFCASREDSLNQETQYFGPGTRLLVL.

V is TRBV4-2 and J is TRBJ2-2, with TRBD2 matching over 10 bases. The CDR3 has 17 residues. J gave up 5 bases and V 1 base, and 7 bases lay outside the gene matches. CDR1 and CDR2 from the germline V gene are LGHNA and YNFKEQ. CDR3 residues: CASSQVELAGYTGELFF. In DNA form, the CDR3 reads TGTGCCAGCAGCCAAGTGGAACTAGCGGGATATACCGGGGAGCTGTTTTTT.

The CDR3: CASSSPPGQGTTEAFF. CDR3 bases: TGTGCCAGCAGTTCCCCACCTGGACAGGGAACCACTGAAGCTTTCTTT. The V gene is TRBV28, the J gene TRBJ1-1; 8 nucleotides agree with TRBD1. In germline, CDR1 is MDHEN, CDR2 SYDVKM. J gave up 4 bases and V 4 bases, and 11 bases lay outside the gene matches. This CDR3 is 16 amino acids long.

This clone was seen only once. V is TRBV9 and J is TRBJ1-3; tentative D call: TRBD1 (5 bases). CDR3 length: 15 amino acids. In germline, CDR1 is SGDLS, CDR2 YYNGEE. Trimming shortened V by 0 bases and J by 4 bases, and 11 bases separated the two germline ends. CDR3 region: CASSVEEDRGNTIYF. Written as DNA, the CDR3 is TGTGCCAGCAGCGTAGAGGAAGACAGAGGAAACACCATATATTTT.

V gene TRBV7-9 combines with J gene TRBJ1-2; D possibly corresponds to TRBD1 (5 bases). The V and J ends lost 7 bases and 1 base respectively, with 10 bases between them. Germline CDR1 and CDR2: SEHNR and FQNEAQ (reference sequence). The CDR3 length is 13 residues. CDR3 DNA sequence: TGTGCCAGCACTCTCGGGGGTAACTATGGCTACACCTTC. It yields the protein CASTLGGNYGYTF.

This clone was seen only once. The CDR3 is CASGTSGTYEQYF. The CDR3 DNA sequence: TGTGCCAGCGGAACTAGCGGAACCTACGAGCAGTACTTC. The rearrangement uses TRBV7-9 and TRBJ2-7, with 8 bases lining up with TRBD2. CDR3 length: 13 residues. CDR1 is SEHNR, CDR2 FQNEAQ, per germline (reference sequence). V shed 8 bases and J 2 bases; nucleotides not matched to a gene: 5.

This clone was counted once. The J gene is TRBJ1-1, the V gene TRBV7-8; TRBD1 aligns across 8 bases. Unmatched junction bases numbered 5, after V lost 9 bases and J lost 5 bases. Germline V gene data show CDR1 as SGHVS and CDR2 as FQNEAQ. This CDR3 spans 12 amino acids. Here the CDR3 reads CARFRGPTEAFF. The CDR3 nucleotides are TGTGCCAGGTTCAGGGGGCCTACTGAAGCTTTCTTT.